Below, 14 T cell receptor beta chains from the same sample are listed, as sequenced in a study of T-cell memory formation after mild COVID-19. TCRdb re-derived calls from the 5' RACE reads in MiXCR, one entry per CDR3 protein. The sample includes around 300,000 distinct CDR3 sequences, 10% to 15% of them seen just once. Sequencing was performed on PBMCs or a T cell subset sorted from them (not recorded which). Receptor source: a man aged 18 to 29 who had mild COVID-19 (a few samples of this study predate the infection). Cell type and time point are not known.

In its sample, this clonotype was seen a few times. The chain couples TRBV7-2 to TRBJ2-7; no definite D call. V lost 1 base, J lost 6 bases, and 16 bases lay in between. CDR1 and CDR2 (germline): SGHTA, FQGNSA. The CDR3 runs 15 residues. The CDR3 DNA is TGTGCCAGCAGCTTAGGTCCCATTTTGGGCCCCGAGCAGTACTTC. Translating it yields CASSLGPILGPEQYF.

The chain couples TRBV25-1 to TRBJ2-7, with D possibly being TRBD1 or TRBD2 (5 bases each). Germline CDR1 and CDR2: MGHDK and SYGVNS. The CDR3 length is 14 residues. Between the trimmed V and J ends, which lost 0 bases and 5 bases, there was a span of 11 bases. CDR3 sequence reads: CASSEYGEGNEQYV. The CDR3 nucleotides read TGTGCCAGCAGTGAATATGGAGAGGGGAACGAGCAGTACGTC.

This clonotype showed up just a few times. The chain is built from TRBV20-1 and TRBJ2-5; D unclear. Deletions cut 3 bases from V and 5 bases from J, with 10 bases between. Germline loops: CDR1 DFQATT, CDR2 SNEGSKA (reference sequence). The CDR3 is made up of 12 amino acids. This CDR3 reads CSARLARETQYF. The CDR3 DNA is TGCAGTGCTAGGTTGGCGAGGGAGACCCAGTACTTC.

This clonotype was seen ten or more times. CDR3 amino acids: CASSPTGGGGEKLFF. The CDR3 DNA follows: TGTGCCAGCAGCCCGACCGGGGGCGGAGGTGAAAAACTGTTTTTT. The chain links TRBV7-2 to TRBJ1-4; TRBD1 might be the D (6 bases). Germline lookup yields CDR1 SGHTA and CDR2 FQGNSA. V gave up 5 bases and J gave up 7 bases, with 17 bases separating them. The CDR3 covers 15 residues.

This clonotype was counted only a few times. The chain links TRBV6-2 or TRBV6-3 to TRBJ1-5; no clear D gene. Between the trimmed V and J ends, which lost 0 bases and 4 bases, there was a span of 10 bases. Germline CDR1 reads MNHEY; CDR2 reads SVGEGT. The CDR3 has 15 residues. The CDR3 loop is CASSYSGGPNQPQHF. As DNA, the CDR3 is TGTGCCAGCAGTTACTCAGGCGGTCCTAATCAGCCCCAGCATTTT.

In this sample, this clonotype turned up a few times. The rearrangement links TRBV20-1 to TRBJ2-3; possible D gene TRBD2, 5 bases. Trimming stripped 3 bases from V and 4 bases from J, with 17 bases between. CDR1 DFQATT and CDR2 SNEGSKA come from the germline V gene (reference sequence). CDR3 length equals 15 residues. CDR3 in DNA: TGCAGTGCTAGTGTGCCGCCTAGGGAGTCAGATACGCAGTATTTT. Translation: CSASVPPRESDTQYF.

This clonotype was counted a few times. The chain joins TRBV5-5 to TRBJ1-5; D is possibly TRBD1 (5 bases). The CDR3 loop spans 15 amino acids. Trimming took off 4 bases at V and 0 bases at J, with 11 bases between the two ends. Germline V gene sequence: CDR1 SGHKS, CDR2 YYEKEE (reference sequence). The CDR3 here is CASSQDILSNQPQHF. The CDR3 DNA is TGTGCCAGCAGCCAGGACATCCTTAGCAATCAGCCCCAGCATTTT.

The CDR3 here is CASSQGVTGSYEQYF. The CDR3 region has the DNA TGCGCCAGCAGCCAAGGGGTGACAGGGTCCTACGAGCAGTACTTC. The chain combines TRBV4-1 with TRBJ2-7; TRBD1 matches 7 bases. This CDR3 contains 15 residues. CDR1 MGHRA and CDR2 YSYEKL come from the germline V gene. The junction had 4 bases not matched to a gene; V was cut back by 1 base and J by 1 base.

V and J are TRBV6-5 and TRBJ1-2, with TRBD1 matching over 10 bases. Germline V lookup: CDR1 MNHEY, CDR2 SVGAGI. The CDR3 totals 15 residues. V was pared by 6 bases and J by 1 base, with 5 bases of the junction left unmatched. The CDR3 DNA reads as TGTGCCAGCAGGGGACAGGGGTGGGGTAACTATGGCTACACCTTC. It codes for CASRGQGWGNYGYTF.

This clonotype came up a few times. The gene calls are TRBV14 and TRBJ1-2; the D gene is possibly TRBD1 (5 bases). This CDR3 region has 14 residues. V dropped 4 bases and J dropped 2 bases, with 11 bases sitting between them. CDR1 is SGHDN and CDR2 is FVKESK in the germline V gene. The chain's CDR3 is CASSPLGTNYGYTF. The CDR3 DNA reads TGTGCCAGCAGCCCCCTTGGGACGAACTATGGCTACACCTTC. Using reference TRBV14 and TRBJ1-2 for the parts outside the CDR3, the full variable domain is EAGVTQFPSHSVIEKGQTVTLRCDPISGHDNLYWYRRVMGKEIKFLLHFVKESKQDESGMPNNRFLAERTGGTYSTLKVQPAELEDSGVYFCASSPLGTNYGYTFGSGTRLTVV.

This clonotype was recorded at least ten times. The chain joins TRBV5-1 to TRBJ1-3; D is unclear. The germline V gene encodes CDR1 SGHRS and CDR2 YFSETQ. V shed 0 bases and J shed 2 bases, with 15 bases lying between them. This CDR3 comprises 17 residues. The CDR3 is CASSLASDLGPGNTIYF. The CDR3 DNA sequence: TGCGCCAGCAGCTTGGCCTCGGACTTAGGGCCTGGAAACACCATATATTTT.

This clonotype has only one observation. An end of the junction differs from the germline gene, which may be a read error. V and J are TRBV6-6 and TRBJ2-3, with D possibly matching TRBD2 (6 bases). Germline V gene lookup returns CDR1 MNHNY and CDR2 SVGAGI (reference sequence). CDR3 length: 12 residues. The CDR3 spells CASSNQLLAGSF. The CDR3 nucleotides read TGTGCCAGCAGTAACCAGTTACTAGCCGGGAGTTTT.

This clonotype was counted a few times. J is TRBJ2-1 and V is TRBV29-1; D possibly matches TRBD1 or TRBD2 (5 bases each). Trimming shortened V by 0 bases and J by 1 base, and 13 bases separated the two germline ends. Per the germline V gene, CDR1 is SQVTM and CDR2 is ANQGSEA. The CDR3 extends over 16 amino acids. The CDR3 DNA reads TGCAGCGTTGAAGATCGGGGAAAGGGGTCCTACAATGAGCAGTTCTTC. This encodes CSVEDRGKGSYNEQFF.

This clonotype has just a few counts. The chain employs TRBV5-1 and TRBJ1-2; TRBD1 matches 11 bases. Germline V CDR1 and CDR2: SGHRS, YFSETQ. The CDR3 spans 16 residues. Losses at the gene ends were 7 bases for V and 4 bases for J; bases not matched to a gene: 12. CDR3 sequence: CASDKGTGTGGYGYTF. The CDR3 DNA sequence: TGCGCCAGCGATAAGGGGACCGGGACAGGGGGCTATGGCTACACCTTC.